These 25 T cell receptor beta chains came from one sample sequenced in a study of T cells expressing NK-cell markers. After re-calling the 5' RACE reads, TCRdb lists one entry per CDR3 protein, DNA absent. The listing contains a few hundred thousand distinct CDR3 sequences. The sample was blood T cells: a sorted CD56 or NKG2C T cell subset, CD4+ or CD8+ T cells, or bulk PBMC T cells (not recorded which). These receptors all come from a man aged 18 to 29 in good health.

J is TRBJ2-3 and V is TRBV12-3 or TRBV12-4; there is no DNA to check the TCRdb D call of TRBD2. The CDR3 is 16 amino acids. This chain's CDR3 is CASSRTSGSRTDTQYF.

V is TRBV29-1 and J is TRBJ2-5; TCRdb names TRBD2, which stays unverified in the absence of DNA. The CDR3 runs to 17 residues. Germline V gives CDR1 SQVTM, CDR2 ANQGSEA. The CDR3 is CSAQAGLTWASSETQYF.

V is TRBV11-2 and J is TRBJ2-5; the D call from TCRdb, TRBD2, cannot be confirmed without DNA. Germline V gene lookup returns CDR1 SGHAT and CDR2 FQNNGV. The CDR3 has 16 amino acids. CDR3 residues: CASSLRGGSTEETQYF. The entire variable domain, with the rest obtained from reference TRBV11-2 and TRBJ2-5, is as follows: EAGVAQSPRYKIIEKRQSVAFWCNPISGHATLYWYQQILGQGPKLLIQFQNNGVVDDSQLPKDRFSAERLKGVDSTLKIQPAKLEDSAVYLCASSLRGGSTEETQYFGPGTRLLVL.

The chain combines TRBV5-6 with TRBJ2-5; TCRdb indicates TRBD1, and absent DNA this call remains unverified. CDR1 and CDR2 (germline): SGHDT, YYEEEE. CDR3 length equals 14 residues. This CDR3 is CASRRTGGQETQYF.

The CDR3 spells CSAEGGGKETQYF. The rearrangement joins TRBV20-1 to TRBJ2-5; the D call of TRBD1 rests on TCRdb alone, since no DNA is present to check it. The CDR3 has 13 residues. Germline V CDR1 and CDR2: DFQATT, SNEGSKA (reference sequence).

The rearrangement joins TRBV12-3 or TRBV12-4 to TRBJ2-5; TCRdb's D call of TRBD2 is untestable without DNA. CDR3 length: 14 residues. This CDR3 reads CASSLGTSRGTQYF.

This rearrangement joins TRBV20-1 to TRBJ2-3; there is no DNA to check the TCRdb D call of TRBD2. The CDR3 consists of 18 residues. The germline V gene has CDR1 DFQATT and CDR2 SNEGSKA (reference sequence). This CDR3 is CSAAKSGLAGLRADTQYF.

V and J are TRBV18 and TRBJ2-2; TCRdb proposes TRBD1, but this gene call is untestable without DNA. The CDR3 runs 16 residues. CDR1 is KGHSH and CDR2 is LQKENI in the germline V gene. CDR3 protein: CASSPPIGTGTGELFF.

The rearrangement links TRBV5-1 to TRBJ2-1. CDR1 is SGHRS, CDR2 YFSETQ, per germline. CDR3 length equals 15 residues. The CDR3: CASSPREGPYNEQFF.

V gene TRBV12-3 or TRBV12-4 combines with J gene TRBJ2-7; without DNA, the TCRdb call of TRBD1 cannot be checked. CDR3 length: 12 residues. This chain's CDR3 is CASSLGRDRQYF.

The rearrangement joins TRBV19 to TRBJ2-3; TCRdb's assignment of TRBD1 cannot be checked, as there is no DNA. The germline gives CDR1 LNHDA, CDR2 SQIVND (reference sequence). The CDR3 length is 17 residues. The CDR3 is CASSIGGAGLGTDTQYF.

The chain recombines TRBV11-2 with TRBJ2-3. This CDR3 comprises 14 residues. Germline V CDR1 and CDR2: SGHAT, FQNNGV. The CDR3: CASSLFSSTDTQYF.

This sequence joins TRBV11-3 and TRBJ1-2; TCRdb's D call, TRBD1, is unchecked because there is no DNA. The CDR3 totals 16 residues. Germline V lookup: CDR1 SGHNT, CDR2 YENEEA. The chain's CDR3 is CASSLDGCTGGNGYTF.

The V call is TRBV29-1, the J call TRBJ2-7; TCRdb returns TRBD1, unconfirmable since there is no DNA. CDR1 and CDR2 from the germline V gene are SQVTM and ANQGSEA. The CDR3 sequence is 13 residues long. CDR3 amino acids: CSVAGERNYEQYF.

The J gene is TRBJ2-1, the V gene TRBV20-1; TCRdb returns TRBD2, unconfirmable since there is no DNA. The germline CDR1 and CDR2 sequences are DFQATT and SNEGSKA (reference sequence). The CDR3 extends over 15 amino acids. The CDR3 sequence is CSAPLPGLSYNEQFF.

The rearrangement links TRBV5-5 to TRBJ1-6. Germline V CDR1 and CDR2: SGHKS, YYEKEE (reference sequence). The CDR3 extends over 18 amino acids. CDR3: CASSLAGLRSSYNSPLHF.

The chain uses TRBV5-1 and TRBJ2-7; no DNA is available, so the TRBD1 call from TCRdb remains unchecked. The CDR3 totals 14 residues. Germline V lookup: CDR1 SGHRS, CDR2 YFSETQ. The CDR3 loop reads CASSLAMDSKVQYF.

The V call is TRBV4-3, the J call TRBJ2-7; TCRdb's D call of TRBD2 is untestable without DNA. This CDR3 is 18 amino acids long. Germline-derived CDR1 and CDR2 are LGHNA and YSLEER. This CDR3 reads CASSQAGRTGGLSYEQYF.

The chain is built from TRBV5-6 and TRBJ2-3; TCRdb outputs TRBD2, but without DNA this stays unchecked. Per germline, CDR1 SGHDT and CDR2 YYEEEE. The CDR3 is 17 residues long. This CDR3 reads CASSLRRGLAGTDTQYF.

This rearrangement joins TRBV11-1 to TRBJ2-2; TCRdb designates TRBD1, a call that cannot be tested without DNA. CDR1 and CDR2 from the germline V gene are SGHAT and FQDESV (reference sequence). The CDR3 loop spans 16 amino acids. Here the CDR3 reads CASSFRQDANTGELFF.

This chain uses TRBV29-1 with TRBJ2-3; TCRdb calls TRBD1, which cannot be checked without DNA. Germline V gene data show CDR1 as SQVTM and CDR2 as ANQGSEA. This CDR3 contains 12 residues. This CDR3 is CSVQGAGDTQYF.

The chain employs TRBV29-1 and TRBJ2-3; TCRdb's D call of TRBD1 is untestable without DNA. From germline, CDR1 is SQVTM and CDR2 ANQGSEA. CDR3 length: 13 amino acids. CDR3 protein: CSVERQGRATQYF.

The chain couples TRBV18 to TRBJ2-1; TCRdb outputs TRBD1, but without DNA this stays unchecked. This CDR3 is built from 15 residues. CDR1 and CDR2 (germline): KGHSH, LQKENI. CDR3: CASSPPGQGNYEQFF.

The chain carries TRBV19 and TRBJ2-7. The CDR3 totals 14 residues. Germline loops: CDR1 LNHDA, CDR2 SQIVND (reference sequence). CDR3 region: CASSKESSSYEQYF.

V gene TRBV20-1 combines with J gene TRBJ2-7; absent DNA, TCRdb's TRBD2 call cannot be checked. This CDR3 has 14 amino acids. The germline gives CDR1 DFQATT, CDR2 SNEGSKA (reference sequence). The CDR3 loop reads CSATGTSFGYEQYF.